Sequencing of this T cell receptor beta chain was carried out in a study of post-analysis software for immune sequencing data. For the study at large: Some patients lacked subtype; others had relapsing-remitting, secondary progressive or progressive-relapsing disease. General study points: The five TRBV segments detected at higher frequency in patients than in controls included TRBV5-6, TRBV5-1 and TRBV20-1. Significantly lower normalized Chao1 diversity was found in patients with multiple sclerosis relative to controls.

Presence of unique molecular identifiers characterized the TCR beta cDNA libraries. A population of roughly 0.85 to 10 million T cells gave rise to approximately 530,000 cDNA molecules. Using its own MiXCR run on the PCR reads, TCRdb lists one record per CDR3 protein. Counted here are hundreds of thousands of distinct CDR3 sequences, approximately 50% occurring once; the ten biggest clones make up approximately 4.2%. The CDR3 sequence is 15 residues long. CDR1 and CDR2 (germline): SGHKS, YYEKEE (reference sequence). Germline trimming cut 4 bases from V and 5 bases from J; bases unmatched to any gene: 6. This clonotype has ten or more counts. Its antigen remains unidentified.

This TCR was recovered from a girl aged 10 to 17 with multiple sclerosis. The genes are TRBV5-5 and TRBJ2-1; 10 bases match TRBD1. Sequencing input: blood. The CDR3 DNA sequence: TGTGCCAGCAGCCCGGGACAGGGGTGGCACAATGAGCAGTTCTTC. It yields the protein CASSPGQGWHNEQFF.